These T cell receptor beta chains were read from a single sample in a study of CD8 T cells in Susac syndrome. In TCRdb, the immunoSEQ multiplex PCR reads were re-called with MiXCR into one record per CDR3 protein. This table has about 110,000 distinct CDR3 sequences, 94% appearing once. The sequenced material came from CD8+ T cells from PBMCs. The source of these receptors is a human donor with Susac syndrome. CDR3s include the opening cysteine and the closing phenylalanine or tryptophan. A D gene is named only where the DNA matches it firmly. Not every row has a clone size; where given, it reads once, few, many or a size class.

11	-	TRBJ1-1	TRBV29-1	-	CSVVQDTEAFF	TGCAGCGTCGTCCAGGATACTGAAGCTTTCTTT
15	once	TRBJ2-1	TRBV12-3/TRBV12-4	TRBD2	CASSLAAGGLGEQFF	TGTGCCAGCAGTTTGGCAGCGGGGGGGCTGGGTGAGCAGTTCTTC
13	-	TRBJ2-7	TRBV20-1	-	CSARELGWDEQYF	TGCAGTGCTAGAGAGTTGGGCTGGGACGAGCAGTACTTC
16	-	TRBJ2-2	TRBV5-1	TRBD2	CASSPGLATNTGELFF	TGCGCCAGCAGCCCGGGACTAGCGACAAACACCGGGGAGCTGTTTTTT
14	-	TRBJ2-5	TRBV12-5	-	CASGPSQGRETQYF	TGTGCTAGTGGTCCGTCACAGGGCAGGGAGACCCAGTACTTC
13	once	TRBJ2-5	TRBV12-5	-	CASGLGAQETQYF	TGTGCTAGTGGTTTGGGGGCTCAAGAGACCCAGTACTTC
17	-	TRBJ1-1	TRBV10-1	-	CASSEGTRKGTKTEAFF	TGCGCCAGCAGTGAAGGAACCCGGAAGGGGACAAAGACTGAAGCTTTCTTT
19	-	TRBJ2-6	TRBV9	TRBD1	CASSAPRDRPPSGANVLTF	TGTGCCAGCAGCGCCCCCCGGGACAGGCCTCCCTCTGGGGCCAACGTCCTGACTTTC
11	-	TRBJ2-1	TRBV29-1	-	CSVPWGNEQFF	TGCAGCGTTCCTTGGGGTAATGAGCAGTTCTTC
15	-	TRBJ1-3	TRBV7-8	TRBD1	CASSAGGANGNTIYF	TGTGCCAGCAGCGCAGGGGGCGCGAATGGAAACACCATATATTTT
14	once	TRBJ1-1	TRBV15	-	CATRPSPGNTEAFF	TGTGCCACCAGGCCATCCCCAGGGAACACTGAAGCTTTCTTT
12	-	TRBJ1-2	TRBV7-9	-	CASSGGGIGYTF	TGTGCCAGCAGCGGCGGTGGGATTGGCTACACCTTC
14	-	TRBJ2-7	TRBV7-6	-	CASSLGVTNYEQYF	TGTGCCAGCAGCTTAGGCGTCACAAACTACGAGCAGTACTTC
14	once	TRBJ1-1	TRBV7-9	TRBD1	CASSTGQVNTEAFF	TGTGCCAGCAGCACGGGACAGGTGAACACTGAAGCTTTCTTT
12	-	TRBJ2-7	TRBV25-1	TRBD2	CASTPGGGEQYF	TGTGCCAGCACCCCGGGGGGTGGAGAGCAGTACTTC
11	-	TRBJ2-1	TRBV6-6	-	CASEGSNEQFF	TGTGCCAGCGAGGGTAGCAATGAGCAGTTCTTC
15	-	TRBJ2-3	TRBV12-3/TRBV12-4	TRBD2	CASSLGLAATDTQYF	TGTGCCAGCAGTTTAGGGCTAGCGGCCACAGATACGCAGTATTTT
10	-	TRBJ1-2	TRBV2	-	CASLSYGYTF	TGTGCCAGCCTATCCTATGGCTACACCTTC
15	-	TRBJ2-5	TRBV24-1	-	CATSDSNGGQETQYF	TGTGCCACCAGTGATTCGAACGGGGGCCAAGAGACCCAGTACTTC
13	-	TRBJ2-7	TRBV7-9	-	CASSFDVGSEQYF	TGTGCCAGCAGCTTTGACGTTGGCTCTGAGCAGTACTTC
15	-	TRBJ2-4	TRBV13	TRBD2	CASSYYHGGGNIQYF	TGTGCCAGCAGCTACTACCATGGGGGGGGAAACATTCAGTACTTC
12	-	TRBJ2-1	TRBV6-5	TRBD2	CASYAGGDEQFF	TGTGCCAGCTATGCGGGGGGTGATGAGCAGTTCTTC
15	-	TRBJ2-1	TRBV5-4	-	CASSSGNSSYNEQFF	TGTGCCAGCAGCTCCGGGAATAGCTCCTACAATGAGCAGTTCTTC
15	-	TRBJ2-3	TRBV7-6	-	CASTSVQPPADTQYF	TGTGCCAGCACCTCGGTGCAGCCTCCAGCGGATACGCAGTATTTT
17	-	TRBJ2-7	TRBV20-1	-	CSARGAWTTTLSYEQYF	TGCAGTGCTAGAGGGGCGTGGACAACGACCCTCTCCTACGAGCAGTACTTC
14	-	TRBJ2-7	TRBV20-1	-	CSAPGRDTFSEQYF	TGCAGTGCACCCGGACGAGACACCTTTTCCGAGCAGTACTTC
17	-	TRBJ2-3	TRBV7-2	-	CASSRSTTGTSTDTQYF	TGTGCCAGCAGCCGAAGTACGACAGGGACTAGCACAGATACGCAGTATTTT
15	-	TRBJ1-2	TRBV13	TRBD1	CASSSGQGRVYGYTF	TGTGCCAGCAGCTCCGGACAGGGGAGGGTCTATGGCTACACCTTC
13	-	TRBJ2-7	TRBV3-1	-	CASSQDSVFEQYF	TGTGCCAGCAGCCAAGATTCCGTTTTTGAGCAGTACTTC
13	once	TRBJ1-2	TRBV12-3/TRBV12-4	TRBD1	CASSLDPGGGYTF	TGTGCCAGCAGTTTAGATCCAGGGGGAGGCTACACCTTC
15	-	TRBJ1-2	TRBV20-1	-	CSAHSGQPSNYGYTF	TGCAGTGCTCACTCCGGACAGCCGTCTAACTATGGCTACACCTTC
15	-	TRBJ2-3	TRBV12-3/TRBV12-4	-	CASSLAGGLTDTQYF	TGTGCCAGCAGTTTAGCTGGGGGCCTCACAGATACGCAGTATTTT
11	-	TRBJ1-1	TRBV12-5	-	CASALRDEAFF	TGTGCTAGTGCCTTAAGGGATGAAGCTTTCTTT
14	-	TRBJ2-5	TRBV18	-	CASSPGERRETQYF	TGTGCCAGCTCACCAGGGGAGCGGAGAGAGACCCAGTACTTC
14	once	TRBJ1-1	TRBV19	-	CASKDFRVNTEAFF	TGTGCCAGTAAGGATTTCCGAGTGAACACTGAAGCTTTCTTT
11	few	TRBJ1-1	TRBV12-3/TRBV12-4	-	CASSFGAEAFF	TGTGCCAGCAGTTTTGGGGCTGAAGCTTTCTTT
13	-	TRBJ2-1	TRBV20-1	-	CSIEGTSYNEQFF	TGCAGCATTGAAGGGACGTCCTACAATGAGCAGTTCTTC
14	few	TRBJ2-5	TRBV6-6	-	CASSLGHSQETQYF	TGTGCCAGCAGTTTGGGACATTCGCAAGAGACCCAGTACTTC
16	-	TRBJ2-3	TRBV9	-	CASSVEPGASTDTQYF	TGTGCCAGCAGCGTAGAGCCGGGGGCTAGCACAGATACGCAGTATTTT
12	-	TRBJ2-3	TRBV7-9	-	CASRASTDTQYF	TGTGCCAGCAGAGCTAGCACAGATACGCAGTATTTT
12	-	TRBJ2-7	TRBV13	-	CASSPTGSEQYF	TGTGCCAGCAGCCCCACAGGGAGCGAGCAGTACTTC
14	-	TRBJ1-2	TRBV7-9	-	CASSLDPGLYGYTF	TGTGCCAGCAGCTTAGATCCGGGACTCTATGGCTACACCTTC
16	-	TRBJ2-1	TRBV7-3	TRBD2	CASSSTSGGSYNEQFF	TGTGCCAGCAGCTCGACTAGCGGGGGGTCATACAATGAGCAGTTCTTC
13	-	TRBJ2-5	TRBV7-3	TRBD1	CASSQDRGETQYF	TGTGCCAGCAGTCAAGACAGGGGAGAGACCCAGTACTTC
14	-	TRBJ2-7	TRBV9	-	CASSALAGSYEQYF	TGTGCCAGCAGCGCACTGGCGGGGTCCTACGAGCAGTACTTC
16	-	TRBJ2-3	TRBV9	TRBD2	CASSVVEAGGTDTQYF	TGTGCCAGCAGCGTAGTGGAAGCGGGGGGCACAGATACGCAGTATTTT
11	-	TRBJ2-1	TRBV29-1	-	CSVAHGNEQFF	TGCAGCGTTGCTCATGGTAATGAGCAGTTCTTC
15	-	TRBJ2-1	TRBV7-8	TRBD2	CASSTGLAGGNEQFF	TGTGCCAGCAGCACCGGACTAGCGGGGGGGAATGAGCAGTTCTTC
17	-	TRBJ2-2	TRBV9	TRBD2	CASSVRLAGANTGELFF	TGTGCCAGCAGCGTAAGGCTAGCGGGGGCCAACACCGGGGAGCTGTTTTTT
12	-	TRBJ2-7	TRBV5-6	-	CASSFGQGARYF	-
12	-	TRBJ1-2	TRBV9	-	CASSVALGGYTF	TGTGCCAGCAGCGTGGCCCTGGGGGGCTACACCTTC
16	-	TRBJ2-7	TRBV25-1	TRBD1	CASSPLTGVDSYEQYF	TGTGCCAGCAGTCCACTTACAGGGGTGGACTCCTACGAGCAGTACTTC
14	-	TRBJ2-7	TRBV6-5	-	CASSSPGIRYEQYF	TGTGCCAGCAGTTCTCCGGGGATCCGCTACGAGCAGTACTTC
13	-	TRBJ2-5	TRBV6-2/TRBV6-3	-	CASTRSPQETQYF	TGTGCCAGCACACGGAGCCCCCAAGAGACCCAGTACTTC
12	-	TRBJ1-1	TRBV7-9	-	CASSYGISEAFF	TGTGCCAGCAGCTACGGGATCTCTGAAGCTTTCTTT
18	-	TRBJ2-2	TRBV9	TRBD2	CASSVTLLAGENTGELFF	TGTGCCAGCAGCGTAACGCTCCTAGCGGGGGAGAACACCGGGGAGCTGTTTTTT
15	-	TRBJ2-3	TRBV7-8	TRBD2	CASSLGAGVADTQYF	TGTGCCAGCAGCTTAGGGGCGGGGGTTGCAGATACGCAGTATTTT